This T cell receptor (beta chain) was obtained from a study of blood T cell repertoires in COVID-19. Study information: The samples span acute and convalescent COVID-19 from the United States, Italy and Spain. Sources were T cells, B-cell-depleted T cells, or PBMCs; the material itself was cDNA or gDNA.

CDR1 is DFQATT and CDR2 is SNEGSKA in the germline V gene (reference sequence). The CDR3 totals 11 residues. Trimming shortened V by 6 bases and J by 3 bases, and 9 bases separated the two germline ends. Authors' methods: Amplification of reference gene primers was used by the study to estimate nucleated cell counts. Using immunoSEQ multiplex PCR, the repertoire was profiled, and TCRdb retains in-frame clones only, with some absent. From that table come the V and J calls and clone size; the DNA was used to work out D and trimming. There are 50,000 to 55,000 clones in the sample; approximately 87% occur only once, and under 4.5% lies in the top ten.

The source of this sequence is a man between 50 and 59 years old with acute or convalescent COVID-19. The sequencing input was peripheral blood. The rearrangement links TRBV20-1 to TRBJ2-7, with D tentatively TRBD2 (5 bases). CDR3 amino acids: CSAPGLYEQYF. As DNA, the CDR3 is TGCAGTGCCCCCGGACTCTACGAGCAGTACTTC.